One and the same sample provided the 30 T cell receptor beta chains below, sequenced in a study of T cell responses to AZD1222 COVID-19 vaccine. Only in-frame clones appear in the TCRdb table, and some are missing; sequencing was by immunoSEQ multiplex PCR. The data show 45,000 to 55,000 clones, 70% to 85% seen once. Sequenced material: peripheral blood, taken on day 0 of MenACWY control vaccination. These receptors all stem from an adult in good health.

This clone was counted a few times. The chain has TRBV18 and TRBJ2-3; 8 bases align to TRBD2. CDR3 length: 16 amino acids. Germline V gene lookup returns CDR1 KGHSH and CDR2 LQKENI. The ends lost 6 bases at V and 6 bases at J; junction bases unmatched: 14. The CDR3 region has the DNA TGTGCCAGCTCCGCTCAATTCGGGGGGGCTTACGATACGCAGTATTTT. Protein: CASSAQFGGAYDTQYF.

This sequence joins TRBV19 and TRBJ1-2; 7 positions agree with TRBD1. V shed 5 bases and J 4 bases; nucleotides not matched to a gene: 4. The length of the CDR3 is 13 residues. Germline V CDR1 and CDR2: LNHDA, SQIVND (reference sequence). The CDR3 nucleotides are TGTGCCAGTAGTCGACAGGGAGGCTATGGCTACACCTTC. As protein: CASSRQGGYGYTF.

This clone was picked up a small number of times. V is TRBV4-1 and J is TRBJ2-3; the match to TRBD2 covers 11 bases. This CDR3 is 17 amino acids long. Germline CDR1 is MGHRA and CDR2 is YSYEKL. The junction had 9 bases not matched to a gene; V was cut back by 4 bases and J by 3 bases. Here the CDR3 reads CASSRIAGGHLTDTQYF. The CDR3 bases are TGCGCCAGCAGCCGTATAGCGGGGGGGCATCTAACAGATACGCAGTATTTT.

A few counts support this clone. The V and J genes are TRBV21-1 and TRBJ1-2; TRBD1 was called by the table and not checked on the DNA. TRBV21-1 is annotated as a pseudogene. This CDR3 has 13 amino acids. The CDR3: CASSKDRVDGYTF. DNA for the CDR3: TGTGCCAGCAGCAAAGACAGGGTGGATGGCTACACCTTC.

The table lists this clone with a count of one. The gene calls are TRBV2 and TRBJ1-2; D is possibly TRBD1 (5 bases). Per the germline V gene, CDR1 is SNHLY and CDR2 is FYNNEI. The CDR3 has 13 residues. V was shortened by 6 bases and J by 6 bases, with 14 bases between the two germline ends. The CDR3 DNA sequence: TGTGCCAGCAGAATTGGGGCAGCCGATGGCTACACCTTC. This translates into CASRIGAADGYTF. Full variable domain (missing parts from reference TRBV2 and TRBJ1-2): EPEVTQTPSHQVTQMGQEVILRCVPISNHLYFYWYRQILGQKVEFLVSFYNNEISEKSEIFDDQFSVERPDGSNFTLKIRSTKLEDSAMYFCASRIGAADGYTFGSGTRLTVV.

The V gene is TRBV7-9, the J gene TRBJ2-7; the D gene is possibly TRBD1 (5 bases). CDR1 is SEHNR and CDR2 is FQNEAQ in the germline V gene (reference sequence). The V end lost 5 bases, the J end lost 2 bases, and 10 bases lay between the germline ends. The CDR3 has 13 residues. CDR3 coding DNA: TGTGCCAGCAGCGCAGGGTCAACCTACGAGCAGTACTTC. Protein: CASSAGSTYEQYF.

This clone was counted a single time. The V gene is TRBV5-8, the J gene TRBJ1-2, with D perhaps TRBD1 (5 bases). The length of the CDR3 is 14 residues. Per germline, CDR1 SGHTS and CDR2 YDEGEE. Trimming took 3 bases from V and 7 from J, leaving 16 bases between them. CDR3 loop: CASSSTWRGTGYTF. The CDR3, as DNA: TGTGCCAGCAGCTCGACGTGGAGAGGGACTGGCTACACCTTC.

The rearrangement joins TRBV28 to TRBJ1-5; 8 bases match TRBD1. CDR3 length: 14 amino acids. The trim removed 4 bases at V and 10 bases at J, leaving 9 bases unmatched. In germline, CDR1 is MDHEN, CDR2 SYDVKM. In DNA form, the CDR3 reads TGTGCCAGCAGTTCAGGACAGGGCTACCGCCCCCAGCATTTT. It specifies CASSSGQGYRPQHF. The whole variable domain, filled in from reference TRBV28 and TRBJ1-5, reads DVKVTQSSRYLVKRTGEKVFLECVQDMDHENMFWYRQDPGLGLRLIYFSYDVKMKEKGDIPEGYSVSREKKERFSLILESASTNQTSMYLCASSSGQGYRPQHFGDGTRLSIL.

This clone was picked up a small number of times. This rearrangement joins TRBV6-5 to TRBJ1-1; D is possibly TRBD1 (6 bases). CDR1 is MNHEY, CDR2 SVGAGI, per germline. CDR3 length equals 15 residues. The V end was cut by 6 bases, the J end by 6 bases, with 20 bases between. CDR3 amino acids: CASSAGTPGRPEAFF. CDR3 nucleotide sequence: TGTGCCAGCAGCGCCGGGACACCAGGACGGCCTGAAGCTTTCTTT.

This sequence joins TRBV19 and TRBJ1-1; no reliable D call. Trimming cost V 3 bases and J 1 base, with 18 bases left between them. Germline V gene data show CDR1 as LNHDA and CDR2 as SQIVND (reference sequence). The CDR3 has 17 residues. CDR3 DNA sequence: TGTGCCAGTAGTATCCTCGCATCGGTGGCAGCGAACACTGAAGCTTTCTTT. This gives the protein CASSILASVAANTEAFF. Looking up the rest from reference TRBV19 and TRBJ1-1 gives the full variable domain: DGGITQSPKYLFRKEGQNVTLSCEQNLNHDAMYWYRQDPGQGLRLIYYSQIVNDFQKGDIAEGYSVSREKKESFPLTVTSAQKNPTAFYLCASSILASVAANTEAFFGQGTRLTVV.

This chain uses TRBV12-3 or TRBV12-4 with TRBJ2-1; D remains unclear. Trimming took off 7 bases at V and 7 bases at J, with 14 bases between the two ends. The CDR3 runs 13 residues. The CDR3 protein is CASTNVGPNEQFF. The CDR3 nucleotides are TGTGCCAGCACTAACGTCGGGCCGAATGAGCAGTTCTTC.

The genes are TRBV13 and TRBJ2-1; possibly TRBD2 for D (7 bases). This CDR3 has 16 amino acids. Germline values: CDR1 PRHDT, CDR2 FYEKMQ (reference sequence). V was clipped by 3 bases and J by 8 bases, with 20 bases between them. The CDR3 reads CASSLTGLTSPDEQFF. As DNA, the CDR3 is TGTGCCAGCAGCTTGACAGGACTGACTAGCCCGGATGAGCAGTTCTTC.

This rearrangement joins TRBV5-5 to TRBJ1-1; D is ambiguous. The germline V gene encodes CDR1 SGHKS and CDR2 YYEKEE (reference sequence). This CDR3 is 13 amino acids long. V lost 3 bases, J lost 2 bases, and 8 bases lay in between. The CDR3 protein is CASSWSANTEAFF. In DNA, the CDR3 is TGTGCCAGCAGCTGGAGTGCTAACACTGAAGCTTTCTTT. The complete variable domain, with remaining parts taken from reference TRBV5-5 and TRBJ1-1, reads DAGVTQSPTHLIKTRGQQVTLRCSPISGHKSVSWYQQVLGQGPQFIFQYYEKEERGRGNFPDRFSARQFPNYSSELNVNALLLGDSALYLCASSWSANTEAFFGQGTRLTVV.

This sequence joins TRBV3-1 (or the pseudogene TRBV3-2) and TRBJ1-6; D remains ambiguous. This CDR3 contains 18 residues. Between the trimmed V and J ends, which lost 0 bases and 0 bases, there was a span of 12 bases. Germline V gene lookup returns CDR1 LGHDT and CDR2 YNNKEL (reference sequence). CDR3 sequence: CASSQEELRNSYNSPLHF. The CDR3 coding sequence is TGTGCCAGCAGCCAAGAAGAACTCCGAAACTCCTATAATTCACCCCTCCACTTT.

This chain uses TRBV3-1 (or the pseudogene TRBV3-2) with TRBJ1-1; D call uncertain. The CDR3 totals 15 residues. The germline V gene encodes CDR1 LGHDT and CDR2 YNNKEL (reference sequence). The V gene lost 5 bases and the J gene lost 1 base, with 14 bases spanning the gap. In DNA form, the CDR3 reads TGTGCCAGCAGCGGCCACAGCCTAGGGAACACTGAAGCTTTCTTT. As protein: CASSGHSLGNTEAFF.

The chain links TRBV12-5 to TRBJ2-3, with a weak D call TRBD1 (5 bases). The CDR3 is 17 amino acids. The germline gives CDR1 LGHNT, CDR2 FRNRAP. The ends were cut back, 5 bases at V and 4 bases at J, with 22 bases in the middle. CDR3 coding DNA: TGTGCTAGTGGTCCTCTTGGGAAGGGGCAATTCGCAGATACGCAGTATTTT. Its translation is CASGPLGKGQFADTQYF.

This clone was seen a handful of times. The chain is built from TRBV11-2 and TRBJ2-5, with TRBD2 matching over 7 bases. V shed 2 bases, J shed 2 bases, and the junction held 2 bases outside the gene matches. The CDR3 totals 14 residues. Germline V gene data show CDR1 as SGHAT and CDR2 as FQNNGV. Here the CDR3 DNA reads TGTGCCAGCAGCTTATCCGGGGGGCAAGAGACCCAGTACTTC. Translated, it gives CASSLSGGQETQYF.

The V call is TRBV2, the J call TRBJ1-6; D is possibly TRBD1 (5 bases). CDR3 length: 14 amino acids. V was pared by 3 bases and J by 6 bases, with 9 bases between. Germline values: CDR1 SNHLY, CDR2 FYNNEI. CDR3 DNA: TGTGCCAGCAGTGAGTTGGACACTAATTCACCCCTCCACTTT. Its translation: CASSELDTNSPLHF.

The CDR3 DNA is TGTGCCAGCAGCTTGGATACAGGGACCCTAGGTTCACCCCTCCACTTT. Translation gives CASSLDTGTLGSPLHF. The chain employs TRBV5-5 and TRBJ1-6, with TRBD1 as a possible D gene (6 bases). Trimming took off 0 bases at V and 9 bases at J, with 16 bases between the two ends. Germline lookup yields CDR1 SGHKS and CDR2 YYEKEE (reference sequence). This CDR3 spans 16 amino acids.

By its share, this clone is medium-sized. The V and J genes are TRBV6-5 and TRBJ1-3; D gene uncertain. The CDR3 has 14 amino acids. V was trimmed by 7 bases and J by 7 bases, leaving 17 bases between them. Germline lookup yields CDR1 MNHEY and CDR2 SVGAGI. The CDR3 loop is CASMSEGKRNTIYF. As DNA, the CDR3 is TGTGCCAGCATGTCTGAGGGAAAGCGGAACACCATATATTTT.

The chain recombines TRBV3-1 (or the pseudogene TRBV3-2) with TRBJ2-2; D may be TRBD1 or TRBD2 (5 bases each). The ends were cut back, 5 bases at V and 6 bases at J, with 13 bases in the middle. Germline V CDR1 and CDR2: LGHDT, YNNKEL (reference sequence). This CDR3 contains 14 residues. The CDR3 DNA sequence: TGTGCCAGCAGCGGTCTTCGGGACGCCGGGGAGCTGTTTTTT. This sequence encodes CASSGLRDAGELFF.

The chain has TRBV2 and TRBJ2-7; D might be TRBD1 (5 bases). CDR1 is SNHLY and CDR2 is FYNNEI in the germline V gene. V lost 6 bases and J lost 0, with 12 bases in between. This CDR3 contains 14 residues. CDR3 in amino acids: CASSSQGFSYEQYF. CDR3 in DNA: TGTGCCAGCAGCTCCCAGGGTTTCTCCTACGAGCAGTACTTC.

On this clone: Other nucleotide sequences from this sample produce the same CDR3. The gene calls are TRBV30 and TRBJ1-6; the D is unclear. This CDR3 has 14 residues. From germline, CDR1 is GTSNPN and CDR2 SVGIG (reference sequence). Trimming took 0 bases from V and 7 from J, leaving 10 bases between them. This CDR3 reads CAWSVLGGNSPLHF. The CDR3 DNA sequence: TGTGCCTGGAGTGTACTGGGAGGGAATTCACCCCTCCACTTT.

A single count supports this clone. The rearrangement joins TRBV7-9 to TRBJ2-1; D is unresolved. This CDR3 comprises 19 residues. Germline V gives CDR1 SEHNR, CDR2 FQNEAQ (reference sequence). The germline V and J ends were trimmed by 5 bases and 4 bases, with 27 bases remaining between them. The CDR3 sequence: CASSPRVADRHPMYNEQFF. The CDR3 region has the DNA TGTGCCAGCAGCCCTCGGGTAGCAGATCGCCACCCAATGTACAATGAGCAGTTCTTC.

This clone was seen many times. The chain couples TRBV10-1 to TRBJ1-1; D uncertain. CDR3 length equals 15 residues. The V and J ends lost 0 bases and 2 bases respectively, with 10 bases between them. Looked up from germline, CDR1 is WNHNN and CDR2 is SYGVQD (reference sequence). CDR3 DNA: TGCGCCAGCAGTGAGTCGATTGTCAAAAACACTGAAGCTTTCTTT. This codes for CASSESIVKNTEAFF.

The chain joins TRBV7-2 to TRBJ1-5; D unclear. The CDR3 length is 15 residues. Germline loops: CDR1 SGHTA, CDR2 FQGNSA. Between the trimmed V and J ends, which lost 1 base and 0 bases, there was a span of 7 bases. The CDR3 protein is CASSLGRNSNQPQHF. CDR3 coding DNA: TGTGCCAGCAGCTTAGGGAGAAATAGCAATCAGCCCCAGCATTTT.

This clone has only a few counts. The J gene is TRBJ1-1, the V gene TRBV28, with 7 bases matching TRBD1. Germline V gives CDR1 MDHEN, CDR2 SYDVKM. This CDR3 region has 15 residues. Germline trimming cut 5 bases from V and 2 bases from J; bases unmatched to any gene: 8. CDR3 nucleotide sequence: TGTGCCAGCAGTCCCGGGACAGCTACTAACACTGAAGCTTTCTTT. Translated: CASSPGTATNTEAFF.

The rearrangement links TRBV19 to TRBJ2-2; 8 nucleotides line up with TRBD2. The CDR3 covers 15 residues. J was trimmed by 0 bases and V by 8 bases; bases with no gene match: 5. CDR1 is LNHDA and CDR2 is SQIVND in the germline V gene (reference sequence). The CDR3 spells CASRQRGTNTGELFF. The DNA for the CDR3 is TGTGCCAGTCGGCAGCGGGGGACGAACACCGGGGAGCTGTTTTTT.

V and J are TRBV19 and TRBJ2-3; TRBD1 matches 8 bases. Germline CDR1 and CDR2: LNHDA and SQIVND (reference sequence). V trimming: 3 bases; J trimming: 3 bases; junction bases outside the gene matches: 5. The CDR3 is made up of 15 amino acids. This CDR3 is CASSIYGTGTDTQYF. DNA of the CDR3: TGTGCCAGTAGTATTTACGGGACAGGTACAGATACGCAGTATTTT.

The rearrangement joins TRBV4-2 to TRBJ2-1; D gene unclear. The V end was cut by 0 bases, the J end by 12 bases, with 6 bases between. The germline V gene encodes CDR1 LGHNA and CDR2 YNFKEQ. This CDR3 is 11 amino acids long. Here the CDR3 DNA reads TGTGCCAGCAGCCAAGAGACGTCGCAGTTCTTC. It codes for CASSQETSQFF.